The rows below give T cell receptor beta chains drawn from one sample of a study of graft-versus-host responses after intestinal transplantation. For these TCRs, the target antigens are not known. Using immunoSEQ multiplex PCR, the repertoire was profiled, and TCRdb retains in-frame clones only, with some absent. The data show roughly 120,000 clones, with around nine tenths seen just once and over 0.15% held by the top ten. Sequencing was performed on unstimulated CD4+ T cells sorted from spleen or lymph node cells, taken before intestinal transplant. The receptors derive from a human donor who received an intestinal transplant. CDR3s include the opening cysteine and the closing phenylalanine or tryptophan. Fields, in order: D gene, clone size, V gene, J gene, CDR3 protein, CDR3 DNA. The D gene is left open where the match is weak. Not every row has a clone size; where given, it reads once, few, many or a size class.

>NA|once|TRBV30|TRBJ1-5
CARSVQGYSNQPQHF
TGTGCCCGGAGTGTTCAGGGATATAGCAATCAGCCCCAGCATTTT
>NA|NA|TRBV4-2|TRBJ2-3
CASSQVSGGTSTDTQYF
TGTGCCAGCAGCCAAGTTTCCGGGGGTACTAGCACAGATACGCAGTATTTT
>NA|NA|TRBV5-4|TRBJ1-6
CASSPGNSPLHF
TGTGCCAGCAGCCCAGGGAATTCACCCCTCCACTTT
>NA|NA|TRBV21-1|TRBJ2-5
CASSKENERQGAIETQYF
TGTGCCAGCAGCAAAGAAAATGAGAGACAGGGGGCTATAGAGACCCAGTACTTC
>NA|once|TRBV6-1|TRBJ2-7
CASSEAPPPYRSYEQYF
TGTGCCAGCAGTGAAGCGCCCCCGCCCTACAGGTCCTACGAGCAGTACTTC
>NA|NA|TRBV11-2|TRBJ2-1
CASSLGRRYNEQFF
TGTGCCAGCAGCTTAGGTCGCAGATACAATGAGCAGTTCTTC
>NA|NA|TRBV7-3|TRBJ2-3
CASSLRAASTDTQYF
TGTGCCAGCAGCTTAAGAGCTGCTAGCACAGATACGCAGTATTTT
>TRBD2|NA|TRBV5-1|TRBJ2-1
CASSLWGLAGEGEQFF
TGCGCCAGCAGCTTGTGGGGCCTAGCGGGAGAAGGTGAGCAGTTCTTC
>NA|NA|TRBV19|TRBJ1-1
CASSITTGKAFF
TGTGCCAGTAGTATTACGACAGGTAAAGCTTTCTTT
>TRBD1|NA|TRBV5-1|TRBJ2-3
CASSFRDRGNTDTQYF
TGCGCCAGCAGCTTCCGGGACAGGGGCAACACAGATACGCAGTATTTT
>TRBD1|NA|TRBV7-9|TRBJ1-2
CASSFSTGSVGGYTF
TGTGCCAGCAGCTTCTCGACAGGGTCTGTAGGCGGCTACACCTTC
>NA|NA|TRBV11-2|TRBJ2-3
CASSLGLSRDTDTQYF
TGTGCCAGCAGCTTAGGCCTTAGCCGAGACACAGATACGCAGTATTTT
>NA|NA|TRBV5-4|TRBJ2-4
CASSPEGKKNIQYF
TGTGCCAGCAGCCCCGAGGGCAAAAAAAACATTCAGTACTTC
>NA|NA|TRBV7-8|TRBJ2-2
CASSLNKPGELFF
TGTGCCAGCAGCTTAAACAAACCCGGGGAGCTGTTTTTT
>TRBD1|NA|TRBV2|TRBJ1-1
CASSLQTGGASEAFF
TGTGCCAGCAGCCTCCAGACAGGGGGCGCATCTGAAGCTTTCTTT
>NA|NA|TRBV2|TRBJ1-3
CASTPQRAGTPGTIYF
TGTGCCAGCACCCCTCAACGGGCGGGCACCCCGGGCACCATATATTTT
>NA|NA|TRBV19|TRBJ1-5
CASSTDRNNQPQHF
TGTGCCAGTAGTACGGACAGAAACAATCAGCCCCAGCATTTT
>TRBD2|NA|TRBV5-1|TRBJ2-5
CASSASGLELGTQYF
TGCGCCAGCAGCGCCTCGGGACTAGAGCTTGGGACCCAGTACTTC
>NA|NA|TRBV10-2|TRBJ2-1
CASSESFEYNEQFF
TGCGCCAGCAGTGAGTCGTTCGAGTACAATGAGCAGTTCTTC
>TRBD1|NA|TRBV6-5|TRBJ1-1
CASSRGTGGSEAFF
TGTGCCAGCAGTCGTGGGACAGGGGGCTCTGAAGCTTTCTTT
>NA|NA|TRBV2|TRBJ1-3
CASRNAGVGNTIYF
TGTGCCAGCAGGAACGCAGGGGTAGGAAACACCATATATTTT
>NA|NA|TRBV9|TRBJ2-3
CASSLLAPDTQYF
TGTGCCAGCAGCCTTCTAGCTCCAGATACGCAGTATTTT
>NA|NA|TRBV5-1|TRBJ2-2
CASSVTGNTGELFF
TGCGCCAGCAGCGTGACTGGGAACACCGGGGAGCTGTTTTTT
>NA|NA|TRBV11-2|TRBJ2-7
CASSFAGLIYEQYF
TGTGCCAGCAGCTTCGCGGGGTTGATCTACGAGCAGTACTTC
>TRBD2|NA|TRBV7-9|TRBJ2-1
CASSLRTLAGDLRNEQFF
TGTGCCAGCAGCCTCAGGACACTAGCGGGGGACCTTAGAAATGAGCAGTTCTTC
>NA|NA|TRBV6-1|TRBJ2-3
CASSGRGPTDTQYF
TGTGCCAGCAGTGGACGGGGTCCCACAGATACGCAGTATTTT
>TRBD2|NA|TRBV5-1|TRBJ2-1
CASSLGLAGYNEQFF
TGCGCCAGCAGCTTAGGACTAGCGGGATACAATGAGCAGTTCTTC
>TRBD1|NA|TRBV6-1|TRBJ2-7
CASRRTGPYEQYF
TGTGCCAGTCGCCGGACAGGACCCTACGAGCAGTACTTC
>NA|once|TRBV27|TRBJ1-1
CASSLAGLNTEAFF
TGTGCCAGCAGTTTGGCGGGGTTGAACACTGAAGCTTTCTTT
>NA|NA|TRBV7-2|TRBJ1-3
CASSLWGGPGNTIYF
TGTGCCAGCAGCTTATGGGGGGGGCCTGGAAACACCATATATTTT
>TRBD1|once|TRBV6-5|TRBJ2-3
CASRADRVSTDTQYF
TGTGCCAGCAGAGCGGACAGGGTTAGCACAGATACGCAGTATTTT
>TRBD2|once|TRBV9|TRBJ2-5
CASSVAGGQGKGGETQYF
TGTGCCAGCAGCGTAGCGGGGGGGCAGGGGAAGGGGGGAGAGACCCAGTACTTC
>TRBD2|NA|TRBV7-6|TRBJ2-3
CASSFRLAGSLSDTQYF
TGTGCCAGCAGTTTTAGACTAGCGGGGAGTTTAAGCGATACGCAGTATTTT
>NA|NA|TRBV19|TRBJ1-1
CASRPGHLNTEAFF
TGTGCCAGTAGGCCGGGACACTTGAACACTGAAGCTTTCTTT
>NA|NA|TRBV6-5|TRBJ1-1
CASRRGNTEAFF
TGTGCCAGCAGGCGAGGGAACACTGAAGCTTTCTTT
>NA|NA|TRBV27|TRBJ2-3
CASSHRGTSTDTQYF
TGTGCCAGCAGTCACCGCGGGACTAGCACAGATACGCAGTATTTT
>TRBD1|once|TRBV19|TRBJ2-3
CASSATWDRGTDTQYF
TGTGCCAGTAGTGCAACATGGGACAGGGGAACAGATACGCAGTATTTT